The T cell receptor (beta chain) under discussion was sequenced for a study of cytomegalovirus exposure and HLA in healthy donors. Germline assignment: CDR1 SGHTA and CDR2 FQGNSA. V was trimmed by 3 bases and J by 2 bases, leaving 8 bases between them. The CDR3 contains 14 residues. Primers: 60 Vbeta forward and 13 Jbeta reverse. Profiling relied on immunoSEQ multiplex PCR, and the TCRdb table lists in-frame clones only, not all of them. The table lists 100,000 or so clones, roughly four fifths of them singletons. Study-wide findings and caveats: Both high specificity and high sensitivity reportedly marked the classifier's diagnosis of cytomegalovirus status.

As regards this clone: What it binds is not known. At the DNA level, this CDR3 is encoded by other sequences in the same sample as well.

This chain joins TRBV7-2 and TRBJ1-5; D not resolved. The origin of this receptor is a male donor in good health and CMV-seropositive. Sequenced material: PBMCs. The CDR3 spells CASSLTFGNQPQHF. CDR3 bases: TGTGCCAGCAGCTTGACATTTGGCAATCAGCCCCAGCATTTT. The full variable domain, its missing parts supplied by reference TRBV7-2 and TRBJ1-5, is GAGVSQSPSNKVTEKGKDVELRCDPISGHTALYWYRQSLGQGLEFLIYFQGNSAPDKSGLPSDRFSAERTGGSVSTLTIQRTQQEDSAVYLCASSLTFGNQPQHFGDGTRLSIL.